This entry lists 26 T cell receptor beta chains sequenced from one sample in a study of cytomegalovirus exposure and HLA in healthy donors. Method: immunoSEQ multiplex PCR; TCRdb's copy keeps in-frame clones and lacks some. The data contain 60,000 or so clones, 90% of them singletons. Sequenced material: PBMCs. The source is a young man in good health and CMV-seronegative.

This chain joins TRBV2 and TRBJ1-1; perhaps TRBD1 as D (5 bases). The length of the CDR3 is 16 residues. Germline lookup yields CDR1 SNHLY and CDR2 FYNNEI. Deletions cut 9 bases from V and 4 bases from J, with 24 bases between. For the CDR3, the DNA is TGTGCCAGTCTGGTCAGGGAAGTCCAGTCGAGCACTGAAGCTTTCTTT. It codes for CASLVREVQSSTEAFF.

CDR3 nucleotides: TGTGCCACCAGCAGAGAGGGGGGACAGGGCAGGTTCGAGCAGTACTTC. Amino acid sequence: CATSREGGQGRFEQYF. The chain recombines TRBV15 with TRBJ2-7, with 9 positions matching TRBD1. Germline assignment: CDR1 LNHNV and CDR2 YYDKDF (reference sequence). The CDR3 is 16 residues long. V shed 0 bases and J 6 bases; nucleotides not matched to a gene: 9. Full variable domain (remainder filled in from reference TRBV15 and TRBJ2-7): DAMVIQNPRYQVTQFGKPVTLSCSQTLNHNVMYWYQQKSSQAPKLLFHYYDKDFNNEADTPDNFQSRRPNTSFCFLDIRSPGLGDTAMYLCATSREGGQGRFEQYFGPGTRLTVT.

This rearrangement joins TRBV6-1 to TRBJ1-5, with 10 bases that match TRBD1. Germline V gene data show CDR1 as MNHNS and CDR2 as SASEGT. After removal of 8 bases from V and 2 bases from J, the junction contained 3 bases not matched to a gene. The CDR3 consists of 14 residues. CDR3 DNA: TGTGCCAGCTCCGGGACAGGGGGCAATCAGCCCCAGCATTTT. Residues: CASSGTGGNQPQHF.

This clone has only a few counts. The chain links TRBV28 to TRBJ2-1; TRBD1 agrees at 8 bases. The CDR3 has 13 amino acids. V gave up 6 bases and J gave up 9 bases; unmatched junction bases: 7. Germline V lookup: CDR1 MDHEN, CDR2 SYDVKM. This CDR3 is CASSKGQGVEQFF. The CDR3 DNA is TGTGCCAGCAGCAAAGGACAGGGAGTTGAGCAGTTCTTC. The full variable domain, rest sourced from reference TRBV28 and TRBJ2-1, is DVKVTQSSRYLVKRTGEKVFLECVQDMDHENMFWYRQDPGLGLRLIYFSYDVKMKEKGDIPEGYSVSREKKERFSLILESASTNQTSMYLCASSKGQGVEQFFGPGTRLTVL.

This chain joins TRBV9 and TRBJ2-2; TRBD1 agrees at 9 bases. The germline CDR1 and CDR2 sequences are SGDLS and YYNGEE. V trimming: 3 bases; J trimming: 6 bases; junction bases outside the gene matches: 9. The CDR3 length is 16 residues. The CDR3 nucleotides are TGTGCCAGCAGCGACCCGGACAGGGGCGGGTCCGGGGAGCTGTTTTTT. It yields the protein CASSDPDRGGSGELFF.

The rearrangement joins TRBV15 to TRBJ1-2, with D tentatively TRBD1 (5 bases). CDR1 is LNHNV and CDR2 is YYDKDF in the germline V gene (reference sequence). This CDR3 comprises 14 residues. V was pared by 1 base and J by 8 bases, with 14 bases between. The CDR3 nucleotides read TGTGCCACCAGCAGAGGTGGCAGGGTTGTCGGCTACACCTTC. It yields the protein CATSRGGRVVGYTF.

V is TRBV18 and J is TRBJ2-3, with 10 bases that match TRBD2. Per germline, CDR1 KGHSH and CDR2 LQKENI. V trimming: 5 bases; J trimming: 1 base; junction bases outside the gene matches: 3. The CDR3 contains 15 residues. The chain's CDR3 is CASSSLAGGTDTQYF. CDR3 in DNA: TGTGCCAGCTCATCCCTAGCGGGGGGCACAGATACGCAGTATTTT.

J is TRBJ2-7 and V is TRBV7-3; TRBD1 matches at 9 bases. Germline V gene sequence: CDR1 SGHTA, CDR2 FQGTGA. The CDR3 extends over 13 amino acids. Trimming cost V 5 bases and J 6 bases; bases outside gene matches: 5. This CDR3 is CASSPTGGSEQYF. DNA of the CDR3: TGTGCCAGCAGCCCGACAGGGGGGAGCGAGCAGTACTTC.

This chain uses TRBV10-3 with TRBJ1-2, with D perhaps matching TRBD1 (6 bases). The V gene's germline CDR1 is ENHRY and CDR2 SYGVKD. Trimming took off 6 bases at V and 1 base at J, with 15 bases between the two ends. CDR3 length equals 15 residues. The CDR3: CAIRIGQSGNYGYTF. The DNA for the CDR3 is TGTGCCATCAGGATTGGACAGAGCGGTAACTATGGCTACACCTTC.

The CDR3 DNA follows: TGTGCCAGCAGCCCCGCAGCGGACACCGGGGAGCTGTTTTTT. This gives the protein CASSPAADTGELFF. This chain uses TRBV7-9 with TRBJ2-2; weak D call: TRBD2 (5 bases). This CDR3 comprises 14 residues. Germline V gene lookup returns CDR1 SEHNR and CDR2 FQNEAQ (reference sequence). V lost 5 bases and J lost 3, with 10 bases in between.

The V gene is TRBV7-6, the J gene TRBJ2-3, with 12 bases fitting TRBD2. Germline V lookup: CDR1 SGHVS, CDR2 FNYEAQ. J gave up 1 base and V 5 bases, and 7 bases lay outside the gene matches. This CDR3 is built from 17 residues. CDR3 sequence reads: CASSPGLAGGGTDTQYF. The CDR3 DNA reads TGTGCCAGCAGCCCAGGGCTAGCGGGAGGGGGCACAGATACGCAGTATTTT.

This sequence joins TRBV30 and TRBJ2-7, with D unclear. Per germline, CDR1 GTSNPN and CDR2 SVGIG (reference sequence). V lost 5 bases to trimming and J lost 3 bases, with 8 bases between them. The CDR3 runs 11 residues. CDR3 in amino acids: CAWGYSYEQYF. The CDR3 region has the DNA TGTGCCTGGGGTTACAGCTACGAGCAGTACTTC. Filled out from reference TRBV30 and TRBJ2-7, the complete variable domain reads SQTIHQWPATLVQPVGSPLSLECTVEGTSNPNLYWYRQAAGRGLQLLFYSVGIGQISSEVPQNLSASRPQDRQFILSSKKLLLSDSGFYLCAWGYSYEQYFGPGTRLTVT.

The chain joins TRBV18 to TRBJ2-3; TRBD2 aligns across 13 bases. CDR3 length equals 16 residues. Germline CDR1 KGHSH, CDR2 LQKENI. V was clipped by 6 bases and J by 4 bases; unmatched bases: 7. The CDR3 DNA is TGTGCCAGCTCCGGAGGACTAGCGGGAGAGGCAGATACGCAGTATTTT. Its translation is CASSGGLAGEADTQYF.

This chain connects TRBV12-5 to TRBJ1-2; 9 bases match TRBD1. The V segment lost 5 bases and the J segment 4 bases; nucleotides outside the gene matches: 5. The CDR3 loop spans 14 amino acids. CDR1 and CDR2 from the germline V gene are LGHNT and FRNRAP. The CDR3 region has the DNA TGTGCTAGTGGTATGGACAGGGGTTTCTATGGCTACACCTTC. This encodes CASGMDRGFYGYTF.

CDR3 in DNA: TGTGCCAGCAGCCCACTGACAGGGGGCGACTATGGCTACACCTTC. This translates into CASSPLTGGDYGYTF. This sequence joins TRBV11-2 and TRBJ1-2, with 10 bases identical to TRBD1. This CDR3 spans 15 amino acids. V trimming: 5 bases; J trimming: 3 bases; junction bases outside the gene matches: 6. Germline CDR1 and CDR2: SGHAT and FQNNGV.

The CDR3 coding sequence is TGTGCCAGCAGCTTAGACGGACTCGCCAATGAGCAGTTCTTC. Its protein is CASSLDGLANEQFF. This chain connects TRBV7-8 to TRBJ2-1, with D tentatively TRBD2 (5 bases). Germline CDR1 and CDR2: SGHVS and FQNEAQ. Trimming took off 1 base at V and 6 bases at J, with 10 bases between the two ends. This CDR3 has 14 amino acids.

The chain links TRBV10-3 to TRBJ2-1, with 12 bases fitting TRBD2. Germline V CDR1 and CDR2: ENHRY, SYGVKD. Trimming took 7 bases from V and 3 from J; bases not matched to a gene: 7. The CDR3 is made up of 16 amino acids. DNA for the CDR3: TGTGCCATCACCAGGACTAGCGGGACCCTCTACAATGAGCAGTTCTTC. Protein sequence: CAITRTSGTLYNEQFF.

The V and J genes are TRBV11-2 and TRBJ2-1; 10 bases agree with TRBD2. CDR3 length: 16 residues. Germline trimming cut 7 bases from V and 5 bases from J; bases unmatched to any gene: 11. Germline V lookup: CDR1 SGHAT, CDR2 FQNNGV. CDR3 bases: TGTGCCAGCACCCTAGGGGGAAGCGGGAGGGACAATGAGCAGTTCTTC. Translation gives CASTLGGSGRDNEQFF. Filled out from reference TRBV11-2 and TRBJ2-1, the complete variable domain reads EAGVAQSPRYKIIEKRQSVAFWCNPISGHATLYWYQQILGQGPKLLIQFQNNGVVDDSQLPKDRFSAERLKGVDSTLKIQPAKLEDSAVYLCASTLGGSGRDNEQFFGPGTRLTVL.

The rearrangement links TRBV14 to TRBJ2-1; the D gene is possibly TRBD1 (5 bases). The ends were cut back, 0 bases at V and 2 bases at J, with 8 bases in the middle. CDR1 is SGHDN, CDR2 FVKESK, per germline. The CDR3 has 15 residues. This chain's CDR3 is CASSQDGATYNEQFF. The CDR3 coding sequence is TGTGCCAGCAGCCAAGATGGGGCCACCTACAATGAGCAGTTCTTC.

This clone appeared a single time. The chain uses TRBV6-4 and TRBJ1-5; 8 positions agree with TRBD1. Germline V gives CDR1 MRHNA, CDR2 SNTAGT. This CDR3 spans 20 amino acids. V trimming: 6 bases; J trimming: 0 bases; junction bases outside the gene matches: 19. This chain's CDR3 is CASRECPSRDRSSSNQPQHF. The CDR3 bases are TGTGCCAGCAGGGAATGTCCGTCCCGGGACAGGTCTTCTAGCAATCAGCCCCAGCATTTT.

The chain recombines TRBV5-1 with TRBJ2-5, with 9 bases identical to TRBD1. J gave up 4 bases and V 0 bases, and 16 bases lay outside the gene matches. This CDR3 comprises 19 residues. Germline values: CDR1 SGHRS, CDR2 YFSETQ. Written as DNA, the CDR3 is TGCGCCAGCAGCTTGGACTGGGGTTACAGGGGGCCCATCCGAGAGACCCAGTACTTC. Amino acids: CASSLDWGYRGPIRETQYF.

The chain is built from TRBV28 and TRBJ2-1; 9 bases fit TRBD2. The junction had 3 bases not matched to a gene; V was cut back by 4 bases and J by 8 bases. The CDR3 sequence is 13 residues long. Germline values: CDR1 MDHEN, CDR2 SYDVKM. The CDR3 spells CASSSSGIHEQFF. CDR3 nucleotides: TGTGCCAGCAGTTCTAGCGGGATTCATGAGCAGTTCTTC.

CDR3 in amino acids: CASSPGENEKLFF. The CDR3 bases are TGTGCCAGCTCACCCGGAGAAAATGAAAAACTGTTTTTT. The chain is built from TRBV18 and TRBJ1-4, with D unresolved. Germline CDR1 reads KGHSH; CDR2 reads LQKENI. The CDR3 runs 13 residues. Trimming took off 3 bases at V and 5 bases at J, with 7 bases between the two ends.

This chain joins TRBV6-6 and TRBJ1-1; D unresolved. Germline-derived CDR1 and CDR2 are MNHNY and SVGAGI (reference sequence). The CDR3 sequence is 11 residues long. Trimming took off 5 bases at V and 11 bases at J, with 12 bases between the two ends. CDR3 residues: CASSPGGGAFF. The CDR3, as DNA: TGTGCCAGCAGTCCGGGTGGTGGGGCTTTCTTT.

The V gene is TRBV19, the J gene TRBJ1-2, with 8 bases identical to TRBD1. CDR3 length equals 16 residues. Germline lookup yields CDR1 LNHDA and CDR2 SQIVND (reference sequence). The V gene end was trimmed by 5 bases and the J gene end by 2 bases; junction bases not matched to a gene: 10. CDR3 loop: CASSPHGTGLNYGYTF. CDR3 bases: TGTGCCAGTAGTCCCCATGGGACAGGTTTGAACTATGGCTACACCTTC. Complete variable domain (other parts from reference TRBV19 and TRBJ1-2): DGGITQSPKYLFRKEGQNVTLSCEQNLNHDAMYWYRQDPGQGLRLIYYSQIVNDFQKGDIAEGYSVSREKKESFPLTVTSAQKNPTAFYLCASSPHGTGLNYGYTFGSGTRLTVV.

The gene calls are TRBV11-1 and TRBJ2-7; D is uncertain. Trimming took off 1 base at V and 6 bases at J, with 7 bases between the two ends. CDR3 length: 12 amino acids. Germline-derived CDR1 and CDR2 are SGHAT and FQDESV (reference sequence). CDR3: CASSLGPSEQYF. DNA of the CDR3: TGTGCCAGCAGCTTAGGTCCATCCGAGCAGTACTTC.